The 25 T cell receptor beta chains reported below all come from one sample, sequenced in a study of shared clonotypes between healthy human individuals. Clones were sequenced by immunoSEQ multiplex PCR, and TCRdb holds only the in-frame ones, with some missing. Here the sample spans some 2 million clones, approximately 94% being singletons. The naive CD8 subset, CD45RO-negative cells positively selected for CCR7, excluded terminally differentiated effector memory CD45RA+ cells. The sequenced material came from naive CD8+ T cells sorted from blood. These receptors were collected from a young man in good health.

The CDR3 reads CASSEDWTSGSYQETQYF. The CDR3 DNA is TGTGCCAGCAGTGAAGATTGGACTAGCGGGTCTTACCAAGAGACCCAGTACTTC. The chain is built from TRBV6-1 and TRBJ2-5, with 11 bases that match TRBD2. Trimming took 1 base from V and 0 from J; bases not matched to a gene: 7. CDR3 length: 18 amino acids. Germline CDR1 and CDR2: MNHNS and SASEGT.

The rearrangement uses TRBV2 and TRBJ1-4, with D hard to call. CDR1 and CDR2 (germline): SNHLY, FYNNEI. This CDR3 is 14 amino acids long. Trimming stripped 3 bases from V and 3 bases from J, with 8 bases between. The CDR3 here is CASSDAGANEKLFF. The DNA of the CDR3 is TGTGCCAGCAGTGACGCGGGAGCTAATGAAAAACTGTTTTTT.

The chain combines TRBV4-1 with TRBJ2-2, with D tentatively TRBD2 (6 bases). Germline CDR1 is MGHRA and CDR2 is YSYEKL. V was pared by 1 base and J by 7 bases, with 10 bases between. CDR3 length: 14 residues. CDR3 bases: TGCGCCAGCAGCCAAGGTCGGGGGTTCGGGGAGCTGTTTTTT. It specifies CASSQGRGFGELFF.

Notes on this clone: This sample also contains other DNA sequences that code for the same CDR3. The chain employs TRBV5-4 and TRBJ2-7; unclear D gene. The V gene lost 2 bases and the J gene lost 4 bases, with 7 bases spanning the gap. From germline, CDR1 is SGHNT and CDR2 YYREEE (reference sequence). This CDR3 contains 12 residues. CDR3 DNA sequence: TGTGCCAGCAGCTTTGCCTCGTACGAGCAGTACTTC. Amino acid sequence: CASSFASYEQYF.

The rearrangement links TRBV28 to TRBJ1-6, with 7 bases identical to TRBD1. This CDR3 has 16 residues. Germline values: CDR1 MDHEN, CDR2 SYDVKM. V lost 6 bases and J lost 0; bases outside the gene matches: 5. The CDR3 loop reads CASRAGTDSYNSPLHF. In DNA, the CDR3 is TGTGCCAGCAGGGCCGGGACAGACTCCTATAATTCACCCCTCCACTTT.

The chain uses TRBV7-8 and TRBJ1-1; 8 positions agree with TRBD1. V lost 1 base, J lost 3 bases, and 7 bases stayed unmatched. The CDR3 has 16 residues. Per germline, CDR1 SGHVS and CDR2 FQNEAQ. CDR3 in amino acids: CASSLDTGGKDTEAFF. CDR3 DNA: TGTGCCAGCAGCTTAGATACAGGGGGTAAAGACACTGAAGCTTTCTTT.

Regarding this clone: Other DNA sequences in the sample encode the same CDR3. The rearrangement links TRBV6-5 to TRBJ1-5; no clear D. CDR1 MNHEY and CDR2 SVGAGI come from the germline V gene. The CDR3 loop spans 15 amino acids. Deletions cut 0 bases from V and 0 bases from J, with 6 bases between. The CDR3 loop reads CASSYSSSSNQPQHF. CDR3 nucleotides: TGTGCCAGCAGTTACTCAAGCAGTAGCAATCAGCCCCAGCATTTT.

The V call is TRBV14, the J call TRBJ1-1, with TRBD1 as a possible D gene (5 bases). The ends were cut back, 0 bases at V and 8 bases at J, with 16 bases in the middle. Germline CDR1 reads SGHDN; CDR2 reads FVKESK. The CDR3 consists of 15 residues. The CDR3 protein is CASSQDLWAGREAFF. Written as DNA, the CDR3 is TGTGCCAGCAGCCAAGATCTCTGGGCAGGGAGAGAAGCTTTCTTT.

The V call is TRBV9, the J call TRBJ2-3; the D is unclear. This CDR3 contains 15 residues. CDR1 is SGDLS, CDR2 YYNGEE, per germline. V was cut by 1 base and J by 2 bases, with 11 bases left in between. The CDR3 here is CASSVYYQNTDTQYF. The CDR3 DNA follows: TGTGCCAGCAGCGTATACTACCAAAACACAGATACGCAGTATTTT.

This chain connects TRBV11-2 to TRBJ1-2, with D possibly TRBD1 on 5 matching bases. V lost 1 base and J 4 bases, leaving 10 bases between the germline ends. The germline V gene encodes CDR1 SGHAT and CDR2 FQNNGV. This CDR3 contains 14 residues. Written as DNA, the CDR3 is TGTGCCAGCAGCTTAGGGGGCAGGGCCTATGGCTACACCTTC. Amino acids: CASSLGGRAYGYTF.

V and J are TRBV13 and TRBJ2-7; the D gene is possibly TRBD1 (6 bases). There are 12 residues in the CDR3. Trimming pared 4 bases from V and 6 bases from J, leaving 10 bases between. Looked up from germline, CDR1 is PRHDT and CDR2 is FYEKMQ (reference sequence). The CDR3 bases are TGTGCCAGCAGCTGGTTCAGGGGCGAGCAGTACTTC. It translates to CASSWFRGEQYF.

The chain couples TRBV11-1 to TRBJ2-3; D perhaps matches TRBD1 (5 bases). This CDR3 is 15 amino acids long. The V end lost 2 bases, the J end lost 6 bases, and 15 bases lay between the germline ends. Germline V gene data show CDR1 as SGHAT and CDR2 as FQDESV (reference sequence). The CDR3 DNA follows: TGTGCCAGCAGCTTATCGGGTTGGGGCGAGGATACGCAGTATTTT. As protein: CASSLSGWGEDTQYF.

The rearrangement uses TRBV28 and TRBJ1-1; D is unclear. The CDR3 loop spans 12 amino acids. Trimming took 1 base from V and 5 from J, leaving 5 bases between them. From germline, CDR1 is MDHEN and CDR2 SYDVKM. The chain's CDR3 is CASSLLATEAFF. CDR3 bases: TGTGCCAGCAGTTTATTGGCAACTGAAGCTTTCTTT.

V gene TRBV6-1 combines with J gene TRBJ2-7; D is perhaps TRBD1 or TRBD2 (5 bases each). CDR1 and CDR2 from the germline V gene are MNHNS and SASEGT. V was cut by 5 bases and J by 3 bases, with 11 bases left in between. The CDR3 extends over 13 amino acids. This CDR3 is CASSLGPLYEQYF. As DNA, the CDR3 is TGTGCCAGCAGTTTGGGACCCCTCTACGAGCAGTACTTC.

The chain carries TRBV7-8 and TRBJ1-1; TRBD1 agrees at 9 bases. CDR3 length equals 15 residues. The germline CDR1 and CDR2 sequences are SGHVS and FQNEAQ. J gave up 4 bases and V 2 bases, and 5 bases lay outside the gene matches. CDR3 nucleotide sequence: TGTGCCAGCAGCTTACCGGGACAGGGATTCACTGAAGCTTTCTTT. Protein sequence: CASSLPGQGFTEAFF.

The J gene is TRBJ2-3, the V gene TRBV7-9; the D is unclear. The germline V and J ends were trimmed by 1 base and 4 bases, with 18 bases remaining between them. The CDR3 runs to 17 residues. Germline V gene data show CDR1 as SEHNR and CDR2 as FQNEAQ (reference sequence). The CDR3 DNA reads TGTGCCAGCAGCTTAGACAGTGAAGTAGCAATGGCAGATACGCAGTATTTT. It specifies CASSLDSEVAMADTQYF.

The rearrangement links TRBV19 to TRBJ1-6; weak D call: TRBD1 (5 bases). Germline lookup yields CDR1 LNHDA and CDR2 SQIVND (reference sequence). V was cut by 8 bases and J by 5 bases, with 10 bases left in between. This CDR3 comprises 13 residues. The CDR3 DNA reads as TGTGCCAGTCGACAGCCAAATAATTCACCCCTCCACTTT. It encodes CASRQPNNSPLHF. Complete variable domain (other parts from reference TRBV19 and TRBJ1-6): DGGITQSPKYLFRKEGQNVTLSCEQNLNHDAMYWYRQDPGQGLRLIYYSQIVNDFQKGDIAEGYSVSREKKESFPLTVTSAQKNPTAFYLCASRQPNNSPLHFGNGTRLTVT.

The V gene is TRBV27, the J gene TRBJ2-5; TRBD2 might be the D (5 bases). Between the trimmed V and J ends, which lost 0 bases and 0 bases, there was a span of 11 bases. The CDR3 loop spans 16 amino acids. Germline V CDR1 and CDR2: MNHEY, SMNVEV (reference sequence). DNA of the CDR3: TGTGCCAGCAGTTTATCGTACGGGGAGTACCAAGAGACCCAGTACTTC. Translated: CASSLSYGEYQETQYF.

This chain links TRBV19 with TRBJ2-4, with TRBD1 as a possible D gene (5 bases). V gave up 3 bases and J gave up 0 bases, with 15 bases separating them. The CDR3 totals 17 residues. Germline CDR1 reads LNHDA; CDR2 reads SQIVND (reference sequence). As DNA, the CDR3 is TGTGCCAGTAGTATCTACGAATCAGGGCTAGCCAAAAACATTCAGTACTTC. Its translation is CASSIYESGLAKNIQYF.

V usage is TRBV7-6 and J usage is TRBJ2-5; TRBD1 aligns across 8 bases. The CDR3 sequence is 15 residues long. V gave up 5 bases and J gave up 5 bases; unmatched junction bases: 10. Germline CDR1 and CDR2: SGHVS and FNYEAQ. The CDR3 sequence is CASSPRTGMMETQYF. The CDR3, as DNA: TGTGCCAGCAGCCCCCGGACAGGGATGATGGAGACCCAGTACTTC. The whole variable domain, remainder taken from reference TRBV7-6 and TRBJ2-5, is GAGVSQSPRYKVTKRGQDVALRCDPISGHVSLYWYRQALGQGPEFLTYFNYEAQQDKSGLPNDRFSAERPEGSISTLTIQRTEQRDSAMYRCASSPRTGMMETQYFGPGTRLLVL.

The V and J genes are TRBV27 and TRBJ1-5, with D perhaps matching TRBD1 (5 bases). CDR1 MNHEY and CDR2 SMNVEV come from the germline V gene (reference sequence). The length of the CDR3 is 16 residues. Trimming left V 0 bases short and J 3 bases short, with 12 bases between. The CDR3 loop is CASSLSAGNINQPQHF. For the CDR3, the DNA is TGTGCCAGCAGTTTATCGGCAGGGAATATCAATCAGCCCCAGCATTTT.

The rearrangement links TRBV28 to TRBJ2-2; D ambiguous. Trimming shortened V by 6 bases and J by 4 bases, and 9 bases separated the two germline ends. The length of the CDR3 is 13 residues. Germline V gene lookup returns CDR1 MDHEN and CDR2 SYDVKM. The CDR3 spells CASRKRGTGELFF. The DNA for the CDR3 is TGTGCCAGCAGGAAACGAGGCACCGGGGAGCTGTTTTTT. The whole variable domain, filled in from reference TRBV28 and TRBJ2-2, reads DVKVTQSSRYLVKRTGEKVFLECVQDMDHENMFWYRQDPGLGLRLIYFSYDVKMKEKGDIPEGYSVSREKKERFSLILESASTNQTSMYLCASRKRGTGELFFGEGSRLTVL.

The rearrangement joins TRBV7-6 to TRBJ1-1, with D possibly being TRBD1 (5 bases). The length of the CDR3 is 13 residues. Between the trimmed V and J ends, which lost 5 bases and 4 bases, there was a span of 11 bases. Germline CDR1 SGHVS, CDR2 FNYEAQ. The CDR3 is CASSRGVGTEAFF. CDR3 DNA sequence: TGTGCCAGCAGCCGGGGGGTTGGCACTGAAGCTTTCTTT.

The chain recombines TRBV6-5 with TRBJ2-1; weak D call: TRBD1 (6 bases). The ends were cut back, 2 bases at V and 10 bases at J, with 15 bases in the middle. This CDR3 contains 14 residues. Germline values: CDR1 MNHEY, CDR2 SVGAGI. CDR3 in amino acids: CASSYGQGTGEQFF. Here the CDR3 DNA reads TGTGCCAGCAGTTACGGGCAGGGGACGGGGGAGCAGTTCTTC.

The V and J genes are TRBV28 and TRBJ2-5; TRBD2 agrees at 9 bases. The CDR3 runs 14 residues. V was pared by 5 bases and J by 6 bases, with 7 bases of the junction left unmatched. Germline CDR1 MDHEN, CDR2 SYDVKM. The CDR3 reads CASSPRLAEKTQYF. In DNA, the CDR3 is TGTGCCAGCAGTCCAAGACTAGCGGAGAAGACCCAGTACTTC. The full variable domain, completed using reference TRBV28 and TRBJ2-5, is DVKVTQSSRYLVKRTGEKVFLECVQDMDHENMFWYRQDPGLGLRLIYFSYDVKMKEKGDIPEGYSVSREKKERFSLILESASTNQTSMYLCASSPRLAEKTQYFGPGTRLLVL.